Shown below are 11 T cell receptor beta chains from a single sample sequenced in a study of shared clonotypes between healthy human individuals. The table came from immunoSEQ multiplex PCR; TCRdb's copy has only in-frame clones and leaves some out. The sample comprises about 510,000 clones, about 96% of which are singletons, and about 0.057% rests with the top ten. The source material was naive CD4+ T cells sorted from blood. Subset given: CD45RA+ positively selected. The source of these receptors is a woman younger than 45 in good health.

The CDR3 DNA is TGTGCCAGCAGCCCCTCCTCTGGGTGGGAGACCCAGTACTTC. Its translation: CASSPSSGWETQYF. V usage is TRBV14 and J usage is TRBJ2-5; D is uncertain. Between the trimmed V and J ends, which lost 4 bases and 5 bases, there was a span of 14 bases. The CDR3 sequence is 14 residues long. Germline V lookup: CDR1 SGHDN, CDR2 FVKESK.

The rearrangement joins TRBV11-2 to TRBJ1-4; no reliable D call. V was clipped by 0 bases and J by 6 bases, with 5 bases between them. Germline values: CDR1 SGHAT, CDR2 FQNNGV. The CDR3 covers 13 residues. CDR3: CASSLDWDEKLFF. DNA of the CDR3: TGTGCCAGCAGCTTAGACTGGGATGAAAAACTGTTTTTT.

This chain links TRBV5-4 with TRBJ2-2, with D uncertain. Per germline, CDR1 SGHNT and CDR2 YYREEE (reference sequence). Trimming took off 0 bases at V and 3 bases at J, with 3 bases between the two ends. The CDR3 extends over 13 amino acids. The CDR3 region is CASSLEHTGELFF. In DNA, the CDR3 is TGTGCCAGCAGCTTGGAGCACACCGGGGAGCTGTTTTTT.

V gene TRBV7-9 combines with J gene TRBJ1-4; 7 positions match TRBD1. After removal of 3 bases from V and 6 bases from J, the junction contained 13 bases not matched to a gene. This CDR3 has 17 residues. Germline-derived CDR1 and CDR2 are SEHNR and FQNEAQ (reference sequence). For the CDR3, the DNA is TGTGCCAGCAGCTTGCGCCAACAACAGGGGATCTATGAAAAACTGTTTTTT. Its protein is CASSLRQQQGIYEKLFF.

The J gene is TRBJ1-1, the V gene TRBV28, with TRBD1 matching over 9 bases. Germline V gene data show CDR1 as MDHEN and CDR2 as SYDVKM. The CDR3 is 15 amino acids. The junction had 9 bases not matched to a gene; V was cut back by 5 bases and J by 5 bases. CDR3 in DNA: TGTGCCAGCAGTACTGCCGGGACAGGGAGTACTGAAGCTTTCTTT. As protein: CASSTAGTGSTEAFF.

The CDR3 sequence is CASSRPTSQSTDTQYF. The CDR3 bases are TGTGCCAGCTCACGCCCGACAAGCCAGAGCACAGATACGCAGTATTTT. The chain employs TRBV18 and TRBJ2-3; D not certain. Germline V lookup: CDR1 KGHSH, CDR2 LQKENI. V dropped 4 bases and J dropped 0 bases, with 14 bases sitting between them. This CDR3 spans 16 amino acids.

The gene calls are TRBV15 and TRBJ2-3; perhaps TRBD2 as D (6 bases). This CDR3 is built from 13 residues. Trimming pared 7 bases from V and 6 bases from J, leaving 14 bases between. The germline V gene has CDR1 LNHNV and CDR2 YYDKDF (reference sequence). CDR3 in DNA: TGTGCCACCAACGGAGGGCCAAGGGATACGCAGTATTTT. It yields the protein CATNGGPRDTQYF. The full variable domain, completed using reference TRBV15 and TRBJ2-3, is DAMVIQNPRYQVTQFGKPVTLSCSQTLNHNVMYWYQQKSSQAPKLLFHYYDKDFNNEADTPDNFQSRRPNTSFCFLDIRSPGLGDTAMYLCATNGGPRDTQYFGPGTRLTVL.

This sequence joins TRBV5-1 and TRBJ2-3, with a weak D call TRBD2 (6 bases). The CDR3 totals 16 residues. The V end lost 0 bases, the J end lost 2 bases, and 13 bases lay between the germline ends. Germline CDR1 reads SGHRS; CDR2 reads YFSETQ. CDR3 DNA: TGCGCCAGCAGCTTGGTTAGCGGAACTTTCACAGATACGCAGTATTTT. Amino acid sequence: CASSLVSGTFTDTQYF.

This chain uses TRBV5-4 with TRBJ2-1; 10 bases match TRBD2. This CDR3 contains 16 residues. Germline-derived CDR1 and CDR2 are SGHNT and YYREEE (reference sequence). Trimming removed 0 bases from V and 7 bases from J; junction bases left unmatched: 7. The CDR3 bases are TGTGCCAGCAGCTTGGGTGGGCTAGCGGGAGTTAATGAGCAGTTCTTC. The encoded protein is CASSLGGLAGVNEQFF.

A remark on this clone: This sample also contains other DNA sequences that code for the same CDR3. This chain joins TRBV5-1 and TRBJ1-4; 9 bases fit TRBD1. The CDR3 consists of 15 residues. CDR1 SGHRS and CDR2 YFSETQ come from the germline V gene. The V and J ends lost 4 bases and 4 bases, in that order; junction bases with no gene match: 5. This CDR3 reads CASSGTGQGNEKLFF. In DNA form, the CDR3 reads TGCGCCAGCAGCGGAACGGGACAGGGTAATGAAAAACTGTTTTTT.

V and J are TRBV4-2 and TRBJ2-1; possible D gene TRBD2, 5 bases. V gave up 0 bases and J gave up 8 bases, with 11 bases separating them. CDR3 length: 14 residues. From germline, CDR1 is LGHNA and CDR2 YNFKEQ. This chain's CDR3 is CASSQETSGDEQFF. For the CDR3, the DNA is TGTGCCAGCAGCCAAGAAACGTCCGGGGATGAGCAGTTCTTC.